Listed below are T cell receptor beta chains from one sample, sequenced in a study of T cell responses to AZD1222 COVID-19 vaccine. Libraries were prepared by immunoSEQ multiplex PCR; TCRdb keeps only in-frame clonotypes and omits some of them. Of about 190,000 clones in the sample, roughly 90% are singletons; the top ten hold nearly 1%. This sample comprised peripheral blood, obtained on day 0 of AZD1222 vaccination. The origin of the receptors is an adult in good health. Both conserved end residues are part of each CDR3. D genes are given only for firm matches. Some rows have no size entry. The others give once, few or many, or a class for an expanded clone.

abundance,d_gene,v_gene,j_gene,len,CDR3nt,CDR3aa
.,TRBD1,TRBV5-1,TRBJ2-2,13,TGCGCCAGCGCCACAGGGGGTATGGGGGAGCTGTTTTTT,CASATGGMGELFF
once,.,TRBV6-2/TRBV6-3,TRBJ1-2,12,TGTGCCAGCAGTTACAGCGCTAGGCCTCCTATGTTC,CASSYSARPPMF
.,TRBD1,TRBV2,TRBJ2-7,15,TGTGCCAGCAGAAGAGGGACAGGGAGCTCCTACGAGCAGTACTTC,CASRRGTGSSYEQYF
.,.,TRBV5-6,TRBJ2-2,14,TGTGCCAGCAGCTTGGTAGGGGCAACCGGGGAGCTGTTTTTT,CASSLVGATGELFF
.,.,TRBV7-2,TRBJ1-1,13,TGTGCCAGCCGGAGGGACCTGAACACTGAAGCTTTCTTT,CASRRDLNTEAFF
.,.,TRBV3-1/TRBV3-2,TRBJ2-7,16,TGTGCCAGCAGCCAAGATCCGAGGACAATGAGCTACGAGCAGTACTTC,CASSQDPRTMSYEQYF
.,.,TRBV6-5,TRBJ2-7,12,TGTGCCAGCAGTAGGGCCGTTGTGGAGCAGTACTTC,CASSRAVVEQYF
.,.,TRBV7-2,TRBJ1-1,13,TGTGCCAGCAGCCGATCGGGGGACACTGAAGCTTTCTTT,CASSRSGDTEAFF
.,TRBD1,TRBV4-3,TRBJ1-6,16,TGCGCCAGCAGCCAGGGACAGGGGCTCTATAATTCACCCCTCCACTTT,CASSQGQGLYNSPLHF
.,.,TRBV5-4,TRBJ2-5,17,TGTGCCAGCAGCGAGGGTTTACAACTGGGAAACCAAGAGACCCAGTACTTC,CASSEGLQLGNQETQYF
.,.,TRBV6-5,TRBJ2-7,12,TGTGCCAGCAGTTACACCCATGGCGAGCAGTACTTC,CASSYTHGEQYF
.,.,TRBV7-9,TRBJ1-2,15,TGTGCCAGCAGCTTAGTGGGAATAGGTACTAGTGGCTACACCTTC,CASSLVGIGTSGYTF
.,.,TRBV4-1,TRBJ1-3,16,TGCGCCAGCAGCCAAGCCTCACAGGGAACTGGAAACACCATATATTTT,CASSQASQGTGNTIYF
.,.,TRBV6-5,TRBJ1-6,14,TGTGCCAGCAGTACACGGACTAACAATTCACCCCTCCACTTT,CASSTRTNNSPLHF
.,.,TRBV7-6,TRBJ2-7,16,TGTGCCAGCAGCCTAGCTAGGGGGGAGGAAACCTACGAGCAGTACTTC,CASSLARGEETYEQYF
.,.,TRBV24-1,TRBJ2-3,17,TGTGCCACCAGTGATCACGGGGCCTCGGGGGGCTCAGATACGCAGTATTTT,CATSDHGASGGSDTQYF
.,TRBD1,TRBV3-1/TRBV3-2,TRBJ1-4,15,TGTGCCAGCAGCCAACGACAGGGTTCTGTTGAAAAACTGTTTTTT,CASSQRQGSVEKLFF
.,.,TRBV7-8,TRBJ2-2,15,TGTGCCAGCAGCTTAGCAGGGATTAACACCGGGGAGCTGTTTTTT,CASSLAGINTGELFF
.,TRBD1,TRBV29-1,TRBJ1-2,13,TGCAGCGTTGAATTGGAACAGGGGGCGCGCTACACCTTC,CSVELEQGARYTF
.,.,TRBV28,TRBJ2-7,14,TGTGCCAGCAGTTTTGTTGATTCTGCCTACGAGCAGTACTTC,CASSFVDSAYEQYF
.,.,TRBV29-1,TRBJ1-1,11,TGCAGCTCCGGTGCGAACACTGAAGCTTTCTTT,CSSGANTEAFF
.,.,TRBV28,TRBJ2-3,15,TGTGCCAGTCGAACCGGGACCCTCCGCACAGATACGCAGTATTTT,CASRTGTLRTDTQYF
.,TRBD1,TRBV19,TRBJ2-5,14,TGTGCCAGTACAGGGGGCTGGTTCGTGGAGACCCAGTACTTC,CASTGGWFVETQYF
.,.,TRBV4-1,TRBJ1-1,15,TGCGCCAGCACTCATGGCAGGGGCCAGAGCGCTGAAGCTTTCTTT,CASTHGRGQSAEAFF
.,.,TRBV4-2,TRBJ1-1,13,TGTGCCAGCAGCCAAGGCGGGGAAACTGAAGCTTTCTTT,CASSQGGETEAFF
.,.,TRBV7-2,TRBJ1-2,14,TGTGCCAGCAGCTTAGGCGTCAGCAACTATGGCTACACCTTC,CASSLGVSNYGYTF
.,TRBD2,TRBV6-5,TRBJ2-1,15,TGTGCCAGCAGTTACCCTAGCGGGGTCTACAATGAGCAGTTCTTC,CASSYPSGVYNEQFF
.,.,TRBV14,TRBJ1-1,15,TGTGCCAGCAGCCAAGAATTGACGGGTAACGCTGAAGCTTTCTTT,CASSQELTGNAEAFF
once,.,TRBV5-5,TRBJ1-4,13,TGTGCCACCCAAAGGAACCCTAATGAAAAACTGTTTTTT,CATQRNPNEKLFF
.,.,TRBV27,TRBJ2-7,19,TGTGCCAGCAGTCCCCTGTCTGGACTACCCCAACCAGACTCCTACGAGCAGTACTTC,CASSPLSGLPQPDSYEQYF
.,TRBD1,TRBV11-2,TRBJ1-5,16,TGTGCCAGCAGCCTGAACAGGGGAGGGGGCAATCAGCCCCAGCATTTT,CASSLNRGGGNQPQHF
.,.,TRBV3-1/TRBV3-2,TRBJ2-1,16,TGTGCCAGCAGCCAAGATTACGGGGGGCCTTACAATGAGCAGTTCTTC,CASSQDYGGPYNEQFF
.,.,TRBV11-2,TRBJ1-3,15,TGTGCCAGCAGCTTCGACAGTAGCTCTGGAAACACCATATATTTT,CASSFDSSSGNTIYF
.,TRBD2,TRBV5-8,TRBJ2-1,16,TGTGCCAGCAGCCCCGAATTGGGACTAGCAGGCTATGAGCAGTTCTTC,CASSPELGLAGYEQFF
.,TRBD1,TRBV19,TRBJ2-7,15,TGTGCCAGTAGCCTGACAGGGGCTCCAGACTACGAGCAGTACTTC,CASSLTGAPDYEQYF
.,TRBD1,TRBV2,TRBJ1-2,16,TGTGCCAGCAGTGAAGTTGGGACAGGAAACAACTATGGCTACACCTTC,CASSEVGTGNNYGYTF
.,.,TRBV6-6,TRBJ2-7,11,TGTGCCAGCAGAGAAGCCTACGAGCAGTACTTC,CASREAYEQYF
.,TRBD1,TRBV7-3,TRBJ2-3,16,TGTGCCAGCAGCCCCCGGACAGGGGGTCGCACAGATACGCAGTATTTT,CASSPRTGGRTDTQYF
.,TRBD1,TRBV7-8,TRBJ1-2,16,TGTGCCAGCAGCGCATCACACCGGGACAGGGGACGTGGCTACACCTTC,CASSASHRDRGRGYTF
.,.,TRBV18,TRBJ2-3,13,TGTGCCAGCTCACCACCGGGGGTATTAACGCAGTATTTT,CASSPPGVLTQYF
.,.,TRBV5-1,TRBJ2-2,14,TGCGCCAGCGAGATTACAGGGAACACCGGGGAGCTGTTTTTT,CASEITGNTGELFF
.,.,TRBV7-6,TRBJ2-5,13,TGTGCCAGCAGCTCGGCCCACCAAGAGACCCAGTACTTC,CASSSAHQETQYF
.,.,TRBV11-2,TRBJ2-7,11,TGTGCCAGCAGCTTAGAAGTCGAGCAGTACTTC,CASSLEVEQYF
once,TRBD2,TRBV10-1,TRBJ2-7,15,TGCGCCAGCAGTGACACTAGCGGGAGCTATTACGAGCAGTACTTC,CASSDTSGSYYEQYF
.,.,TRBV9,TRBJ1-1,17,TGTGCCAGCAGCGTAGCTGGACAGATCTTCCCGGGGACTGAAGCTTTCTTT,CASSVAGQIFPGTEAFF
.,TRBD2,TRBV3-1/TRBV3-2,TRBJ2-1,15,TGTGCCAGCAGAATTACTAGCGGGAGGGCCGGTGAGCAGTTCTTC,CASRITSGRAGEQFF
.,.,TRBV3-1/TRBV3-2,TRBJ1-4,14,TGTGCCAGCAGCCAGGGGGGGACCGGGGAAAAACTGTTTTTT,CASSQGGTGEKLFF
.,.,TRBV15,TRBJ2-7,15,TGTGCCACCAGCAGAGATTCTAGGAGCTCCTACGAGCAGTACTTC,CATSRDSRSSYEQYF
few,TRBD1,TRBV28,TRBJ2-7,15,TGTGCCAGCAGCTTTGGGGCGGGACAGGGGAGCCAGCAGTACTTC,CASSFGAGQGSQQYF